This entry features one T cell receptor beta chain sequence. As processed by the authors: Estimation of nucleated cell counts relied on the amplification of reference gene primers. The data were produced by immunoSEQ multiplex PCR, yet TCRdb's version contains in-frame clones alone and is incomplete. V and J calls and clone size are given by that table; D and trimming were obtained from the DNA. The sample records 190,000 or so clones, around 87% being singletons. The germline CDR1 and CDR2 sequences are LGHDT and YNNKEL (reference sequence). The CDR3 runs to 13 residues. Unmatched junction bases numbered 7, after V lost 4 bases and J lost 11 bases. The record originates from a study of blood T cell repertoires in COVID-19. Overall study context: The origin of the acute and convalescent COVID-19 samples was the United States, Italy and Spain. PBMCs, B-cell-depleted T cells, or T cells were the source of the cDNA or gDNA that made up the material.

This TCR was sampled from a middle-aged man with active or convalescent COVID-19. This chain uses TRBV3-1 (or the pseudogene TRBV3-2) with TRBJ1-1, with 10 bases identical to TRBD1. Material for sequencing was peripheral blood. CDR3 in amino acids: CASSPSGTGAAFF. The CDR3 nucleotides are TGTGCCAGCAGCCCGAGCGGGACAGGGGCCGCTTTCTTT.